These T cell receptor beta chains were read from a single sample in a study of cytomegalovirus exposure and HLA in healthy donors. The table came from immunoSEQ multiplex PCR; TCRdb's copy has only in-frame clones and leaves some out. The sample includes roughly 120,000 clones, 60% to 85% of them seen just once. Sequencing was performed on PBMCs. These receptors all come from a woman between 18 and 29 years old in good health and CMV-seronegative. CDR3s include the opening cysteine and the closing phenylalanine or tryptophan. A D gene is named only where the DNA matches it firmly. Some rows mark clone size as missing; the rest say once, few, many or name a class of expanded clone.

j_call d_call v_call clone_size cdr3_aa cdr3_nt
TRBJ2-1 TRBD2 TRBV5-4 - CASRASGGRYNEQFF TGTGCCAGCAGGGCAAGCGGGGGGCGGTACAATGAGCAGTTCTTC
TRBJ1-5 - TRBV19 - CASSEKSGGQPQHF TGTGCCAGTAGTGAAAAATCTGGAGGTCAGCCCCAGCATTTT
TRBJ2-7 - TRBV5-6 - CASSLGGWFTYF TGTGCCAGCAGCTTGGGAGGATGGTTTACGTACTTC
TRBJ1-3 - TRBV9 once CASSLLLGGSGNTIYF TGTGCCAGCAGTCTACTTTTGGGGGGATCTGGAAACACCATATATTTT
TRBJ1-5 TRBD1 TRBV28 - CASSPRQGGQPQHF TGTGCCAGCAGTCCGAGACAGGGAGGTCAGCCCCAGCATTTT
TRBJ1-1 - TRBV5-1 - CASRPGDYTEAFF TGCGCCAGCCGTCCGGGGGATTACACTGAAGCTTTCTTT
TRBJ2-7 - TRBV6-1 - CASSIGYEQYF TGTGCCAGCAGTATCGGGTACGAGCAGTACTTC
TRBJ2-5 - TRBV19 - CASNRRGETQYF TGTGCCAGTAACCGGCGGGGAGAGACCCAGTACTTC
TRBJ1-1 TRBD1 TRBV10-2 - CASSVGDSLNTEAFF TGCGCCAGCAGTGTAGGGGACAGCCTGAACACTGAAGCTTTCTTT
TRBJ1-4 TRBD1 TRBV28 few CASSLAGGSSWEKLFF TGTGCCAGCAGTTTGGCAGGGGGGAGTTCTTGGGAAAAACTGTTTTTT
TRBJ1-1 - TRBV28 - CASSPTGYTEAFF TGTGCCAGCAGTCCTACAGGCTACACTGAAGCTTTCTTT
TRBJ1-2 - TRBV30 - CAWGRGGRGYTF TGTGCCTGGGGGAGGGGGGGCCGTGGCTACACCTTC
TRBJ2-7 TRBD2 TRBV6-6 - CASSDGTSGVYEQYF TGTGCCAGCAGCGACGGGACTAGCGGAGTCTACGAGCAGTACTTC
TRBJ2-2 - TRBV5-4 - CASSLYGAPGELFF TGTGCCAGCAGCTTGTATGGGGCGCCCGGGGAGCTGTTTTTT
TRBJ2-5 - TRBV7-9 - CASSFNFGETQYF TGTGCCAGCAGCTTCAACTTCGGAGAGACCCAGTACTTC
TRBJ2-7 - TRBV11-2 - CASGTGLYEQYF TGTGCCAGCGGAACGGGGTTATACGAGCAGTACTTC
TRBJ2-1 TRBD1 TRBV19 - CASSIAGTGRDEQFF TGTGCCAGTAGTATAGCCGGGACAGGGCGGGATGAGCAGTTCTTC
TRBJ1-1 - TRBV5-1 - CASSSYGGAYTEAFF TGCGCCAGCAGCTCGTATGGGGGGGCGTATACTGAAGCTTTCTTT
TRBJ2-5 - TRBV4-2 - CASSQPGNKETQYF TGTGCCAGCAGCCAACCCGGGAATAAAGAGACCCAGTACTTC
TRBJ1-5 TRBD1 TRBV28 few CASSHRGSNQPQHF TGTGCCAGCAGTCACAGGGGGAGCAATCAGCCCCAGCATTTT
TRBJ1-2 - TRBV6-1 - CASSPADTLYGYTF TGTGCCAGCAGTCCCGCCGACACTCTATATGGCTACACCTTC
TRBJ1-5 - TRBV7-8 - CASSLGVDKNQPQHF TGTGCCAGCAGCTTAGGGGTGGACAAGAATCAGCCCCAGCATTTT
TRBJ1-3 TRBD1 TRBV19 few CASRTTGSGNTIYF TGTGCCAGTAGAACGACAGGGTCTGGAAACACCATATATTTT
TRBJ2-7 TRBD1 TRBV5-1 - CASSLGDRALEQYF TGCGCCAGCAGCTTGGGAGACAGGGCCTTAGAGCAGTACTTC
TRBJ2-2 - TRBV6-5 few CASSYGEGGTGELFF TGTGCCAGCAGTTACGGAGAGGGAGGCACCGGGGAGCTGTTTTTT
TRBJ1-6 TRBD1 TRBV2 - CASSVTYGQGGSSYNSPLHF TGTGCCAGCAGCGTAACCTATGGACAGGGCGGGAGCTCCTATAATTCACCCCTCCACTTT
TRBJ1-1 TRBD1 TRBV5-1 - CASSSTGTPEAFF TGCGCCAGCAGCTCGACAGGGACCCCTGAAGCTTTCTTT
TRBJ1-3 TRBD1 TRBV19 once CASTIGQGGPNTIYF TGTGCCAGTACCATCGGACAGGGAGGACCAAACACCATATATTTT
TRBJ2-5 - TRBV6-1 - CASSEALRGWETQYF TGTGCCAGCAGTGAAGCGCTGAGGGGGTGGGAGACCCAGTACTTC
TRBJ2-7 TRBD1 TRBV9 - CASSPADRGTYEQYF TGTGCCAGCAGCCCGGCGGACAGGGGAACCTACGAGCAGTACTTC
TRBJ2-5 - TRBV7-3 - CASSLNRGSQETQYF TGTGCCAGCAGCTTAAACCGGGGATCCCAAGAGACCCAGTACTTC
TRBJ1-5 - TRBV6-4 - CPPEGDVNSNQPQHF TGTCCCCCCGAGGGGGACGTCAATAGCAATCAGCCCCAGCATTTT
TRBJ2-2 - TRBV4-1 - CASAQGTGELFF TGCGCCAGCGCTCAGGGGACCGGGGAGCTGTTTTTT
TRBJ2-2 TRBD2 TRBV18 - CASSPLGTSGGMNTGELFF TGTGCCAGCTCACCACTAGGGACTAGCGGGGGAATGAACACCGGGGAGCTGTTTTTT
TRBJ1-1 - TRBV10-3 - CAITKNLQGSLTEAFF TGTGCCATCACTAAAAATTTACAGGGAAGTTTAACTGAAGCTTTCTTT
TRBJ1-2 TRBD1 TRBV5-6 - CASSFDDRGDYGYTF TGTGCCAGCAGCTTCGATGACAGGGGAGACTATGGCTACACCTTC
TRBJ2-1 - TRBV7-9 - CASSLAAPGNEQFF TGTGCCAGCAGCTTAGCGGCCCCGGGAAATGAGCAGTTCTTC
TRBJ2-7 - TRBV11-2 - CASSPRSGTEQYF TGTGCCAGCAGCCCGCGGAGCGGTACGGAGCAGTACTTC
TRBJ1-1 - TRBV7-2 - CASSPVWRGNTEAFF TGTGCCAGCAGCCCGGTATGGCGGGGGAACACTGAAGCTTTCTTT
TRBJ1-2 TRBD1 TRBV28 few CASSSPGTGDDYGYTF TGTGCCAGCAGTTCCCCCGGGACAGGGGACGACTATGGCTACACCTTC
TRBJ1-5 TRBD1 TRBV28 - CASSFGTGDQPQHF TGTGCCAGCAGTTTCGGGACAGGGGATCAGCCCCAGCATTTT
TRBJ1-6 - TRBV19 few CASSIGSRGDSPLHF TGTGCCAGTAGTATAGGCTCCAGGGGAGACTCACCCCTCCACTTT
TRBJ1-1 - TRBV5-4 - CASSRGIDTEAFF TGTGCCAGCAGTAGAGGTATTGACACTGAAGCTTTCTTT
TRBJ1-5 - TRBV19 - CASSTAGTNDQPQHF TGTGCCAGTAGTACCGCCGGGACAAACGATCAGCCCCAGCATTTT
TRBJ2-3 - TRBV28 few CASSSRTLRSTDTQYF TGTGCCAGCAGTTCCCGGACTCTTAGGAGCACAGATACGCAGTATTTT
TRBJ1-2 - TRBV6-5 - CASSYTSGDGYTF TGTGCCAGCTCATACACATCGGGGGATGGCTACACCTTC
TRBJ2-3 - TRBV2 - CASSAGVVTDTQYF TGTGCCAGCAGTGCAGGCGTGGTCACAGATACGCAGTATTTT
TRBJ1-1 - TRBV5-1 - CASRRTGTEAFF TGCGCCAGCAGGCGAACAGGGACTGAAGCTTTCTTT
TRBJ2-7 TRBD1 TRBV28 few CASRSTGVGEQYF TGTGCCAGCAGATCCACAGGGGTCGGCGAGCAGTACTTC
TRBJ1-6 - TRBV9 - CASSGLGSYNSPLHF TGTGCCAGCAGCGGTCTAGGCTCCTATAATTCACCCCTCCACTTT
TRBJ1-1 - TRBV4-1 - CASSQNYGNTEAFF TGCGCCAGCAGCCAGAACTATGGTAACACTGAAGCTTTCTTT
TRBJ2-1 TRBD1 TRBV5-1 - CASSLGTGVNEQFF TGCGCCAGCAGCTTGGGGACAGGGGTCAATGAGCAGTTCTTC
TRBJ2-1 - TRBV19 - CASSNQGTEQFF TGTGCCAGTAGTAACCAGGGGACGGAGCAGTTCTTC
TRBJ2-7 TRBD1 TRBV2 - CASSEEAPGGYYEQYF TGTGCCAGCAGTGAAGAAGCGCCAGGGGGCTACTACGAGCAGTACTTC
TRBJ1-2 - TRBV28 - CASSLGTGGYGYTF TGTGCCAGCAGTTTGGGAACCGGGGGCTATGGCTACACCTTC
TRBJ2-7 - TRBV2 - CASSEAGGSYEQYF TGTGCCAGCAGTGAAGCAGGGGGCTCCTACGAGCAGTACTTC
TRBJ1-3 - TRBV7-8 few CASSQTTTHSGNTIYF TGTGCCAGCAGCCAAACTACGACCCACTCTGGAAACACCATATATTTT
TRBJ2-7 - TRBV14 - CASSQDLGALAPYEQYF TGTGCCAGCAGCCAAGATCTAGGGGCGCTGGCTCCCTACGAGCAGTACTTC